Below, 7 T cell receptor beta chains from the same sample are listed, as sequenced in a study of blood T cell repertoires in COVID-19. TCRdb keeps only in-frame clones here, not all; method: immunoSEQ multiplex PCR. The repertoire has over 400,000 clones, roughly 88% of them found once; the top ten carry 1.4%. The sample was peripheral blood. The origin of the receptors is a woman between 25 and 40 years old with active or convalescent COVID-19.

J is TRBJ1-3 and V is TRBV6-5, with 10 bases lining up with TRBD1. The V and J ends lost 4 bases and 2 bases, in that order; junction bases with no gene match: 5. Germline CDR1 MNHEY, CDR2 SVGAGI. There are 16 residues in the CDR3. The CDR3 DNA reads TGTGCCAGCAGTTGGGGACAGGGGAGTACTGGAAACACCATATATTTT. This translates into CASSWGQGSTGNTIYF.

This chain uses TRBV13 with TRBJ2-7; 11 bases are a match to TRBD2. Germline CDR1 is PRHDT and CDR2 is FYEKMQ (reference sequence). With V trimmed by 5 bases and J by 5 bases, 11 bases remained unmatched. This CDR3 spans 16 amino acids. In DNA, the CDR3 is TGTGCCAGCAGCCCCAAGGGACTAGCGGTAGTCGACGAGCAGTACTTC. This gives the protein CASSPKGLAVVDEQYF.

V gene TRBV5-5 combines with J gene TRBJ1-2; TRBD1 matches at 7 bases. The ends lost 4 bases at V and 5 bases at J; junction bases unmatched: 8. CDR3 length: 14 residues. The germline V gene encodes CDR1 SGHKS and CDR2 YYEKEE (reference sequence). CDR3 DNA: TGTGCCAGCAGCCATGGGACAGACCTTTATGGCTACACCTTC. Translated, it gives CASSHGTDLYGYTF.

A remark on this clone: This may be a read error: a much more frequent sequence differs by one nucleotide. The V and J genes are TRBV7-9 and TRBJ2-2; 9 nucleotides align to TRBD1. The germline V gene encodes CDR1 SEHNR and CDR2 FQNEAQ (reference sequence). V dropped 3 bases and J dropped 4; count of bases not matched to a gene: 0. The CDR3 has 14 residues. The CDR3 here is CASSLTGGTGELFF. The CDR3, as DNA: TGTGCCAGCAGCTTGACAGGGGGCACCGGGGAGCTGTTTTTT.

The rearrangement joins TRBV6-5 to TRBJ2-3; 8 bases fit TRBD1. CDR1 MNHEY and CDR2 SVGAGI come from the germline V gene. V shed 9 bases and J 3 bases; nucleotides not matched to a gene: 8. The length of the CDR3 is 14 residues. The CDR3 spells CASSGQGITDTQYF. CDR3 nucleotide sequence: TGTGCCAGTTCCGGACAGGGTATAACAGATACGCAGTATTTT.

DNA for the CDR3: TGTGCCAGCAGCCAAGGAGACCTACCAGGCTCCTACAATGAGCAGTTCTTC. This gives the protein CASSQGDLPGSYNEQFF. This chain links TRBV3-1 (or the pseudogene TRBV3-2) with TRBJ2-1; D is ambiguous. This CDR3 has 17 residues. The V and J ends lost 1 base and 0 bases respectively, with 13 bases between them. Germline loops: CDR1 LGHDT, CDR2 YNNKEL (reference sequence).

Turning to this clone: An end of the junction differs from the germline gene, which may be a read error. CDR3 residues: CSVEGTANPTEAFF. CDR3 coding DNA: TGCAGCGTGGAAGGGACAGCGAACCCCACTGAAGCTTTCTTT. V gene TRBV29-1 combines with J gene TRBJ1-1, with TRBD1 matching 7 bases. Germline CDR1 is SQVTM and CDR2 is ANQGSEA. This CDR3 is built from 14 residues. Full variable domain (missing parts from reference TRBV29-1 and TRBJ1-1): SAVISQKPSRDICQRGTSLTIQCQVDSQVTMMFWYRQQPGQSLTLIATANQGSEATYESGFVIDKFPISRPNLTFSTLTVSNMSPEDSSIYLCSVEGTANPTEAFFGQGTRLTVV.